These 20 T cell receptor beta chains share one sample of origin, sequenced in a study of beta chain features in type 1 diabetes. The whole isolated RNA underwent reverse transcription, so sequencing captured expressed TCRB transcripts. Assay used: immunoSEQ multiplex PCR; TCRdb lists only in-frame clones, some missing. This table has about 99,000 clones, roughly 28% appearing once. For these receptors, no antigen is known. General study findings and limits: Moderate but significant shortening of TCRB CDR3s was recorded in all four CD4+ subsets from Type 1 diabetes patients.

Sequencing was carried out using central memory CD4+ T cells from blood. The receptors shown here come from a woman aged 18-35 years with type 1 diabetes.

This clone was seen only a few times. The chain uses TRBV28 and TRBJ1-3; tentatively, D is TRBD1 (6 bases). Between the trimmed V and J ends, which lost 10 bases and 2 bases, there was a span of 15 bases. The germline CDR1 and CDR2 sequences are MDHEN and SYDVKM. There are 14 residues in the CDR3. In nucleotides, the CDR3 is TGTGCCATCCAGAACAGGGTCCCTGGAAACACCATATATTTT. This gives the protein CAIQNRVPGNTIYF.

This clone was counted a few times. This sequence joins TRBV29-1 and TRBJ2-5, with unresolved D. Germline V lookup: CDR1 SQVTM, CDR2 ANQGSEA. The CDR3 is 12 amino acids. With 3 bases removed from V and 2 bases from J, the gap between germline ends came to 7 bases. The CDR3 reads CSVETRQETQYF. CDR3 DNA: TGCAGCGTTGAGACAAGACAAGAGACCCAGTACTTC.

The rearrangement joins TRBV30 to TRBJ1-3; D might be TRBD1 (5 bases). V was clipped by 4 bases and J by 4 bases, with 11 bases between them. This CDR3 has 13 amino acids. CDR1 GTSNPN and CDR2 SVGIG come from the germline V gene (reference sequence). The CDR3 sequence is CAWIFTGGNTIYF. CDR3 nucleotides: TGTGCCTGGATATTTACAGGAGGAAACACCATATATTTT.

The genes are TRBV21-1 and TRBJ2-1; the D call in the table, TRBD2, was not verified against the DNA. TRBV21-1 is an annotated pseudogene. This CDR3 is built from 15 residues. The CDR3: CASTLSGFPFNEQFF. DNA for the CDR3: TGTGCCAGCACGCTTAGCGGGTTCCCTTTCAATGAGCAGTTCTTC.

This clone was seen only once. This rearrangement joins TRBV18 to TRBJ1-3; 9 nucleotides match TRBD1. J gave up 4 bases and V 4 bases, and 5 bases lay outside the gene matches. The CDR3 length is 15 residues. The germline CDR1 and CDR2 sequences are KGHSH and LQKENI. The CDR3 spells CASSLGQGNGNTIYF. For the CDR3, the DNA is TGTGCCAGCTCACTCGGACAGGGGAACGGAAACACCATATATTTT.

V is TRBV2 and J is TRBJ1-5, with D possibly being TRBD1 (5 bases). Germline-derived CDR1 and CDR2 are SNHLY and FYNNEI. This CDR3 comprises 14 residues. V lost 2 bases and J lost 3, with 8 bases in between. CDR3: CASSEMGLNQPQHF. The CDR3 nucleotides read TGTGCCAGCAGTGAAATGGGACTCAATCAGCCCCAGCATTTT.

This rearrangement joins TRBV5-1 to TRBJ2-7; 8 nucleotides line up with TRBD2. V lost 3 bases and J lost 6; bases outside the gene matches: 5. The CDR3 loop spans 13 amino acids. Germline V CDR1 and CDR2: SGHRS, YFSETQ. CDR3 residues: CASSWGLVGEQYF. The CDR3, as DNA: TGCGCCAGCAGCTGGGGACTAGTCGGCGAGCAGTACTTC.

In this sample, this clone turned up a few times. CDR3 loop: CASLPGGGGNQPQHF. Here the CDR3 DNA reads TGTGCCAGCCTCCCCGGGGGGGGAGGCAATCAGCCCCAGCATTTT. The chain carries TRBV6-6 and TRBJ1-5; D possibly corresponds to TRBD1 (5 bases). CDR3 length: 15 residues. CDR1 MNHNY and CDR2 SVGAGI come from the germline V gene (reference sequence). The V end lost 8 bases, the J end lost 2 bases, and 16 bases lay between the germline ends.

The CDR3 region is CASSFWEGRTSNTGELFF. The CDR3 DNA reads as TGTGCCAGCAGTTTTTGGGAGGGACGGACCTCGAACACCGGGGAGCTGTTTTTT. The chain has TRBV27 and TRBJ2-2; 7 nucleotides agree with TRBD2. The V and J ends lost 3 bases and 0 bases, in that order; junction bases with no gene match: 10. The CDR3 has 18 residues. Germline V lookup: CDR1 MNHEY, CDR2 SMNVEV (reference sequence).

This chain uses TRBV12-5 with TRBJ2-3, with 9 bases that match TRBD2. The CDR3 has 15 amino acids. The germline CDR1 and CDR2 sequences are LGHNT and FRNRAP. Trimming cost V 1 base and J 4 bases; bases outside gene matches: 3. In nucleotides, the CDR3 is TGTGCTAGTGGTTTGGGCGGGAGGGCCCCAGATACGCAGTATTTT. It codes for CASGLGGRAPDTQYF.

This clone has more than one count but fewer than ten. The chain couples TRBV2 to TRBJ2-4; D is possibly TRBD2 (6 bases). The germline gives CDR1 SNHLY, CDR2 FYNNEI. Trimming left V 10 bases short and J 8 bases short, with 15 bases between. The CDR3 has 12 amino acids. The CDR3 here is CAIKNGGDIQYF. The CDR3 bases are TGTGCCATTAAAAACGGGGGAGACATTCAGTACTTC.

This clone showed up just a few times. The rearrangement uses TRBV7-3 and TRBJ2-1; D is ambiguous. The CDR3 length is 14 residues. Trimming took off 1 base at V and 0 bases at J, with 4 bases between the two ends. Per the germline V gene, CDR1 is SGHTA and CDR2 is FQGTGA. The CDR3 sequence is CASSLKSSYNEQFF. For the CDR3, the DNA is TGTGCCAGCAGCTTAAAGAGCTCCTACAATGAGCAGTTCTTC.

The CDR3 DNA follows: TGTGCCTGGAGTGTACCGGCAGATACGCAGTATTTT. This translates into CAWSVPADTQYF. This sequence joins TRBV30 and TRBJ2-3; no reliable D call. The CDR3 is 12 amino acids. Germline lookup yields CDR1 GTSNPN and CDR2 SVGIG (reference sequence). Trimming removed 0 bases at V and 4 bases at J, with 5 bases between. Full variable domain (remainder filled in from reference TRBV30 and TRBJ2-3): SQTIHQWPATLVQPVGSPLSLECTVEGTSNPNLYWYRQAAGRGLQLLFYSVGIGQISSEVPQNLSASRPQDRQFILSSKKLLLSDSGFYLCAWSVPADTQYFGPGTRLTVL.

This clone was counted between two and nine times. J is TRBJ2-6 and V is TRBV5-6; tentatively, D is TRBD1 (6 bases). V was pared by 4 bases and J by 2 bases, with 16 bases between. CDR3 length: 17 residues. CDR1 and CDR2 (germline): SGHDT, YYEEEE. CDR3 sequence (DNA): TGTGCCAGCAGCCCTACAGGCCACAGGGCTGGGGCCAACGTCCTGACTTTC. Protein: CASSPTGHRAGANVLTF.

The CDR3 coding sequence is TGTGCCAGCAGCGTGCGGACGGGAAGCACCGGGGAGCTGTTTTTT. The encoded protein is CASSVRTGSTGELFF. The rearrangement links TRBV9 to TRBJ2-2, with D possibly matching TRBD2 (5 bases). The CDR3 consists of 15 residues. In germline, CDR1 is SGDLS, CDR2 YYNGEE. V was cut by 2 bases and J by 4 bases, with 12 bases left in between.

This clone was seen a few times. The chain couples TRBV5-1 to TRBJ2-4; 9 bases line up with TRBD1. Germline V gives CDR1 SGHRS, CDR2 YFSETQ. The V gene end was trimmed by 4 bases and the J gene end by 2 bases; junction bases not matched to a gene: 13. The CDR3 runs 18 residues. The CDR3 sequence is CASSLGTGFSVTKNIQYF. In nucleotides, the CDR3 is TGCGCCAGCAGCCTGGGGACAGGGTTTTCTGTTACCAAAAACATTCAGTACTTC.

To note about this clone: Other DNA sequences in the sample encode the same CDR3. The chain has TRBV18 and TRBJ1-2, with D perhaps TRBD1 (5 bases). This CDR3 is 14 amino acids long. Germline assignment: CDR1 KGHSH and CDR2 LQKENI. Trimming cost V 3 bases and J 4 bases, with 12 bases left between them. CDR3 DNA sequence: TGTGCCAGCTCACCCGGGACTGGGGGCTATGGCTACACCTTC. It is translated as CASSPGTGGYGYTF.

A few counts support this clone. The chain combines TRBV4-3 with TRBJ1-5; 10 bases agree with TRBD1. The CDR3 length is 14 residues. V lost 1 base to trimming and J lost 6 bases; unmatched junction nucleotides: 0. Germline V gene data show CDR1 as LGHNA and CDR2 as YSLEER. The CDR3 coding sequence is TGCGCCAGCAGCCAAGGGACAGGGGGTCAGCCCCAGCATTTT. It encodes CASSQGTGGQPQHF.

The chain links TRBV5-4 to TRBJ2-7, with no clear D. The CDR3 loop spans 14 amino acids. V was pared by 0 bases and J by 2 bases, with 9 bases between. In germline, CDR1 is SGHNT, CDR2 YYREEE (reference sequence). The CDR3 bases are TGTGCCAGCAGCTTGGATGGCCTTACCTACGAGCAGTACTTC. Translation gives CASSLDGLTYEQYF.

This sequence joins TRBV18 and TRBJ1-1, with a weak D call TRBD1 (5 bases). Deletions cut 3 bases from V and 2 bases from J, with 10 bases between. This CDR3 has 14 residues. Germline-derived CDR1 and CDR2 are KGHSH and LQKENI. CDR3 DNA sequence: TGTGCCAGCTCACCCCAGGGAACTAACACTGAAGCTTTCTTT. This codes for CASSPQGTNTEAFF.